The clone carrying this T cell receptor beta chain was detected a few times. The data originate from a study of blood T cells in healthy people across ages. The CDR3 is made up of 14 amino acids. V was pared by 6 bases and J by 4 bases, with 19 bases between. Germline CDR1 and CDR2: DFQATT and SNEGSKA (reference sequence). With a J-beta primer mix and a sample-barcoded 5' primer, a second PCR ran about 7 to 12 cycles. Using its own MiXCR run on the 5' RACE reads, TCRdb lists one record per CDR3 protein. The sample carries under 700,000 distinct CDR3 sequences, around 24% recorded once. These data also featured in a second study, about T cells of mothers and their children.

This receptor was identified in a boy between 10 and 17 years old in good health. The rearrangement joins TRBV20-1 to TRBJ2-7; D could derive from TRBD1 or TRBD2 (5 bases each). The sample was blood. CDR3 sequence (DNA): TGCAGTGCCCACCCGGGACCTGCGCTATACGAGCAGTACTTC. Residues: CSAHPGPALYEQYF.